The clone carrying this T cell receptor (beta chain) was observed a handful of times. The antigen is not known. This specimen comes from a study of T cells in localized non-small cell lung cancer. Findings of the study overall: Exceeding tumor, uninvolved adjacent lung had the highest T cell clonality. Among blood samples, higher T cell density accompanied longer overall survival.

This CDR3 is 15 amino acids long. V was trimmed by 2 bases and J by 8 bases, leaving 15 bases between them. Germline V gene lookup returns CDR1 MDHEN and CDR2 SYDVKM. Sequencing used immunoSEQ multiplex PCR; TCRdb keeps in-frame clones, though not all of them. The table has tens of thousands of clones, about 87% seen once. V is TRBV28 and J is TRBJ1-4; D gene unclear. This TCR derives from a man aged 40 to 75 with stage I squamous cell lung carcinoma. The source material was peripheral blood, sampled before any cancer treatment. CDR3 protein: CASSLAATLGEKLFF. CDR3 sequence (DNA): TGTGCCAGCAGTTTAGCGGCGACCTTAGGGGAAAAACTGTTTTTT.